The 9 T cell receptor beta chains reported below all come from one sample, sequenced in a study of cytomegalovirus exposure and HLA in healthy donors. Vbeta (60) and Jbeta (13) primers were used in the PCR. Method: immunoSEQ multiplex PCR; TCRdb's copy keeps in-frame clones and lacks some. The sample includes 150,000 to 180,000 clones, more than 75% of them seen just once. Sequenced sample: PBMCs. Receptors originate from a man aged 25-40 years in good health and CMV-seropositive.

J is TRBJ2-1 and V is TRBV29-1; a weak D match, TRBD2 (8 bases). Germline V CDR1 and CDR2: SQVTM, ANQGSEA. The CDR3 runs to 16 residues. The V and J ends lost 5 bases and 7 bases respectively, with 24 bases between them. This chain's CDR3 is CSVKQPGRGPMNEQFF. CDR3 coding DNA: TGCAGCGTTAAACAACCCGGGAGGGGGCCTATGAATGAGCAGTTCTTC.

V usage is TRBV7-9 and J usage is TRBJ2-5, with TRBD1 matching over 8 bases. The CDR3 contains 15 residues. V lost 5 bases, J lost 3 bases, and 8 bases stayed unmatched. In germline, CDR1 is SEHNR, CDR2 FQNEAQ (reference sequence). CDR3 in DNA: TGTGCCAGCAGCAGTTCAGGGGGCATTAAAGAGACCCAGTACTTC. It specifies CASSSSGGIKETQYF.

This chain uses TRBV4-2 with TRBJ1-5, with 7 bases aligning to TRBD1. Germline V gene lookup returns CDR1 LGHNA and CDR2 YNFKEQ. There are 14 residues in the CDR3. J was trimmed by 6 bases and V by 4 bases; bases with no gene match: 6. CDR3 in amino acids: CASSPQGQSQPQHF. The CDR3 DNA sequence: TGTGCCAGCAGCCCACAGGGACAGAGTCAGCCCCAGCATTTT.

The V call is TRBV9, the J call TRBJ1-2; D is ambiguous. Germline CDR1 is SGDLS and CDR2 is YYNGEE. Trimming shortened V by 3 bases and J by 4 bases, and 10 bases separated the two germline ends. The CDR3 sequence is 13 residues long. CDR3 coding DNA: TGTGCCAGCAGCGAGTGGGCTGGCTATGGCTACACCTTC. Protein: CASSEWAGYGYTF.

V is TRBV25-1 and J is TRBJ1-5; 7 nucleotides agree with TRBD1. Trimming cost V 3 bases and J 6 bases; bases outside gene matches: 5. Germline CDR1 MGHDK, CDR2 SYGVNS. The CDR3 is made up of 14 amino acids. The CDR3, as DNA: TGTGCCAGCAGTGAGACAGGGCATTCTCAGCCCCAGCATTTT. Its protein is CASSETGHSQPQHF.

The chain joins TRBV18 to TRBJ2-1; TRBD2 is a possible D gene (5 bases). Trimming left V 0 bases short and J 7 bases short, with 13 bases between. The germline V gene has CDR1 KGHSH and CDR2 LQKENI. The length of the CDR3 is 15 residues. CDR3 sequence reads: CASSPPPGMWNEQFF. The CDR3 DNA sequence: TGTGCCAGCTCACCACCTCCCGGGATGTGGAATGAGCAGTTCTTC.

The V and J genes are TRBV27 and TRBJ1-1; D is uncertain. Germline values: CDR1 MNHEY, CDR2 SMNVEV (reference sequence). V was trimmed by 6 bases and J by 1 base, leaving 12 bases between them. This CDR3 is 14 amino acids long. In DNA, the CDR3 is TGTGCCAGCAGCTACGGACGGGGGAACACTGAAGCTTTCTTT. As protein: CASSYGRGNTEAFF.

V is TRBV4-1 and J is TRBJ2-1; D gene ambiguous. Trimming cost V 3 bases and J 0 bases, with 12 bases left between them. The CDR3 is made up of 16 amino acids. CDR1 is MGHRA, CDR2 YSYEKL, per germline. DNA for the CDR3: TGCGCCAGCAGCCACCCCCAGGAAAACTCCTACAATGAGCAGTTCTTC. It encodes CASSHPQENSYNEQFF.

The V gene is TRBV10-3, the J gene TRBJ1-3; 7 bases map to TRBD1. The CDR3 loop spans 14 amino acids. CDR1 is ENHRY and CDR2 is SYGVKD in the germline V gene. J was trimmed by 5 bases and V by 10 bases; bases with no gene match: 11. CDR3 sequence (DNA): TGTGCCACCGTTGGGACAGAGGCTCGAAACACCATATATTTT. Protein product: CATVGTEARNTIYF.